Here is one TCR beta chain with its context. The antigen remains undetermined. This sample was included in a study of T cell responses to AZD1222 COVID-19 vaccine. V lost 4 bases, J lost 4 bases, and 8 bases lay in between. The germline V gene has CDR1 MNHEY and CDR2 SVGEGT. This CDR3 comprises 13 residues. Sequenced by immunoSEQ multiplex PCR; TCRdb stores in-frame clones only, minus some. The table lists 100,000 to 150,000 clones, about 92% of them singletons, with approximately 4.5% in the top ten. Study outcomes and limitations: Seropositive status at baseline applied to only five or six AZD1222 recipients.

Sequences were derived from peripheral blood, sampled on day 0 of MenACWY control vaccination. This clonotype originated in an adult in good health. The chain employs TRBV6-2 or TRBV6-3 and TRBJ1-5; D is ambiguous. This CDR3 reads CASSLSGNQPQHF. CDR3 sequence (DNA): TGTGCCAGCAGTTTATCCGGAAATCAGCCCCAGCATTTT.